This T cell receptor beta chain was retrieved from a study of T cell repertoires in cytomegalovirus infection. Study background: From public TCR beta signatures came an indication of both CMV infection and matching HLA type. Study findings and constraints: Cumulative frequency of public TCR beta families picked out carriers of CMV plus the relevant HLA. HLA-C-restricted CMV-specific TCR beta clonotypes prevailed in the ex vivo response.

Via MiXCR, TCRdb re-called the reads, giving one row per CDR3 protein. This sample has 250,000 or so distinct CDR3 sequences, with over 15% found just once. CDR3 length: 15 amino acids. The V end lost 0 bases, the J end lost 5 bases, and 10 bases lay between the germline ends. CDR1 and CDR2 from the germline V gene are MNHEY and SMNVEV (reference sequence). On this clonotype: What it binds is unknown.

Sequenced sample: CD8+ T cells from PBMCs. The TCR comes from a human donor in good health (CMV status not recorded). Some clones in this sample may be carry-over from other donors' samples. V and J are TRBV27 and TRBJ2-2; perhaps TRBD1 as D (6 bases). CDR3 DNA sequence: TGTGCCAGCAGTTTATCGAAACAGGGAACCGGGGAGCTGTTTTTT. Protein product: CASSLSKQGTGELFF.